The entry that follows covers one T cell receptor (beta chain) sequence. The sample originates from a study of blood T cell repertoires in COVID-19. The overall study: In each case, the material was cDNA or gDNA derived from T cells, B-cell-depleted T cells, or PBMCs.

Germline V CDR1 and CDR2: SGDLS, YYNGEE. The CDR3 spans 12 residues. Trimming stripped 3 bases from V and 4 bases from J, with 8 bases between. Profiled with immunoSEQ multiplex PCR; TCRdb holds only in-frame clones, not every one. This table has about 180,000 clones, around 83% appearing once. The TCR originated in a man aged 40-49 years who had recovered from COVID-19. Sequences were obtained from PBMCs or T cells enriched from blood (not recorded which). The chain employs TRBV9 and TRBJ2-7, with D perhaps matching TRBD1 (5 bases). CDR3 in DNA: TGTGCCAGCAGCGCGACAGATTACGAGCAGTACTTC. Its translation is CASSATDYEQYF.